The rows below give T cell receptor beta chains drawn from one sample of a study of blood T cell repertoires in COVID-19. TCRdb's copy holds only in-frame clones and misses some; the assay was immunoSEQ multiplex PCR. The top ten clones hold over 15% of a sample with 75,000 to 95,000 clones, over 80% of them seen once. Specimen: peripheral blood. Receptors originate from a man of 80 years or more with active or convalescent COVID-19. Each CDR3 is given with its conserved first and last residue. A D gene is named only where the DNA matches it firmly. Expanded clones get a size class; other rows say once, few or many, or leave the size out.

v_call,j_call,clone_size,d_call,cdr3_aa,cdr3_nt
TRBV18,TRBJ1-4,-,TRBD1,CASSPPGQGEEKLFF,TGTGCCAGCTCACCGCCGGGACAGGGGGAAGAAAAACTGTTTTTT
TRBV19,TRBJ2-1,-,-,CASSKGGPNNEQFF,TGTGCCAGTAGTAAAGGGGGTCCAAACAATGAGCAGTTCTTC
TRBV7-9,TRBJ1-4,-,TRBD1,CASSHRQGAGEKLFF,TGTGCCAGCAGCCATCGACAGGGGGCAGGGGAAAAACTGTTTTTT
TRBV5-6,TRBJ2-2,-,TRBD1,CASSDGTATGELFF,TGTGCCAGCAGCGACGGGACAGCAACCGGGGAGCTGTTTTTT
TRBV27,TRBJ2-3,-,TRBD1,CASSFRGQGPSTDTQYF,TGTGCCAGCAGTTTTCGGGGACAGGGGCCTAGCACAGATACGCAGTATTTT
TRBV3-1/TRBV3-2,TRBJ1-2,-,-,CASSHRPGARNYGYTF,TGTGCCAGCAGCCACCGACCGGGAGCTCGTAACTATGGCTACACCTTC
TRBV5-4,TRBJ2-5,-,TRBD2,CASSFGSGGGETQYF,TGTGCCAGCAGCTTTGGTAGCGGGGGTGGCGAGACCCAGTACTTC
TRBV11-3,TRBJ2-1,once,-,CASGRTVNEQFF,TGTGCCAGCGGACGGACAGTGAATGAGCAGTTCTTC
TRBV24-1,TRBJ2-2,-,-,CATSDSRTGELFF,TGTGCCACCAGTGACTCTAGGACCGGGGAGCTGTTTTTT
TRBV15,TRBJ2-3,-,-,CATSRDRTSLEDTQYF,TGTGCCACCAGCAGAGATCGGACTTCCCTTGAGGATACGCAGTATTTT
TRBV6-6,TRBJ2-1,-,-,CASSLKYRSPRYNEQFF,TGTGCCAGCAGTCTAAAGTACAGAAGCCCACGTTACAATGAGCAGTTCTTC
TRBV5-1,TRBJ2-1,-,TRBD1,CASSSLRQGTNEQFF,TGCGCCAGCAGCTCCCTTAGACAGGGGACCAATGAGCAGTTCTTC
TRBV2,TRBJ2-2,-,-,CASRVALTGELFF,TGTGCCAGCAGGGTGGCTCTTACCGGGGAGCTGTTTTTT
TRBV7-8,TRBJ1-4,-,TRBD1,CASSSPGTARAEKLFF,TGTGCCAGCAGCTCTCCTGGGACAGCGCGTGCGGAAAAACTGTTTTTT
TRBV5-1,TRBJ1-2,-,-,CASRTQQNYGYTF,TGCGCCAGCAGGACACAGCAGAACTATGGCTACACCTTC
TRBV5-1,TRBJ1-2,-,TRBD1,CASSLGSYLTGGFYGYTF,TGCGCCAGCAGCTTGGGGTCCTACCTGACAGGGGGCTTCTATGGCTACACCTTC
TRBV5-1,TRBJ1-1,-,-,CASRPTTRMNTEAFF,TGCGCCAGCAGACCCACTACTCGGATGAACACTGAAGCTTTCTTT
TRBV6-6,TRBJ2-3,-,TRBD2,CASSYFGTNTDTQYF,TGTGCCAGCAGTTACTTTGGGACTAACACAGATACGCAGTATTTT
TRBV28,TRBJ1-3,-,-,CASSLGGNSGNTIYF,TGTGCCAGCAGTTTAGGAGGCAACTCTGGAAACACCATATATTTT
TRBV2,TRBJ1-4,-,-,CASSVRVDEKLFF,TGTGCCAGCAGTGTACGGGTCGATGAAAAACTGTTTTTT
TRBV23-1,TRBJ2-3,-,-,CASSQKQGPDTQYF,TGCGCCAGCAGTCAAAAGCAGGGGCCTGATACGCAGTATTTT
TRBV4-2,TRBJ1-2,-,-,CASSKLPDKDGYTF,TGTGCCAGCAGCAAATTGCCCGACAAGGATGGCTACACCTTC
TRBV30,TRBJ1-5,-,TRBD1,CAWNQGQGGLQPQHF,TGTGCCTGGAACCAAGGACAGGGGGGATTGCAGCCCCAGCATTTT
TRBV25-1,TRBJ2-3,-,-,CASSEHGHVSTDTQYF,TGTGCCAGCAGTGAACACGGACACGTGAGCACAGATACGCAGTATTTT
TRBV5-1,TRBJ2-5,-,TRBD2,CASSPGLAGVNQETQYF,TGCGCCAGCAGCCCAGGACTAGCGGGGGTGAACCAAGAGACCCAGTACTTC
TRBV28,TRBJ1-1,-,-,CASSFSTQRGTNTEAFF,TGTGCCAGCAGTTTCTCGACCCAGAGGGGGACCAACACTGAAGCTTTCTTT
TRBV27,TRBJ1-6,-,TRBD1,CASSLYRQGPTPLHF,TGTGCCAGCAGTCTATATCGACAGGGTCCAACACCCCTCCACTTT
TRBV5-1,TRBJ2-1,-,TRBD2,CASSLASGRYNEQFF,TGCGCCAGCAGCTTGGCGAGCGGGAGGTACAATGAGCAGTTCTTC
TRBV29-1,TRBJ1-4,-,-,CSFQGPTNEKLFF,TGCAGCTTCCAGGGTCCAACTAATGAAAAACTGTTTTTT
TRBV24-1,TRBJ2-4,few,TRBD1,CATSDLYRGPGAKNIQYF,TGTGCCACCAGTGATTTGTATAGGGGGCCTGGGGCCAAAAACATTCAGTACTTC
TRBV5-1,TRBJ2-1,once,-,CASSMTGRDRNEQFF,TGCGCCAGCAGCATGACAGGTAGAGACAGGAATGAGCAGTTCTTC
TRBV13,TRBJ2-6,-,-,CASNSNAGAGANVLTF,TGTGCCAGCAACTCCAATGCAGGGGCTGGGGCCAACGTCCTGACTTTC
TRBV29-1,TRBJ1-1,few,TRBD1,CSVEGQGGTEAFF,TGCAGCGTTGAGGGTCAGGGGGGCACTGAAGCTTTCTTT
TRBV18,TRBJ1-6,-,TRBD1,CASSPRLNRGGGSPLHF,TGTGCCAGCTCACCACGGCTAAACAGGGGAGGAGGTTCACCCCTCCACTTT
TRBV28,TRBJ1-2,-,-,CASSRGLYGYTF,TGTGCCAGCAGTCGCGGGCTCTATGGCTACACCTTC
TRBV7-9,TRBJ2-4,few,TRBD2,CASSSHGGAKNIQYF,TGTGCCAGCAGCTCCCACGGGGGGGCCAAAAACATTCAGTACTTC
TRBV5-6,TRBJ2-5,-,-,CASSGTPRETQYF,TGTGCCAGCAGCGGGACACCACGGGAGACCCAGTACTTC
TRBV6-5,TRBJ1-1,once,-,CASSSRGNTEAFF,TGTGCCAGCAGTTCCCGGGGGAACACTGAAGCTTTCTTT
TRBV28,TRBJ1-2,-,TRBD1,CASSRPPPGQSYGYTF,TGTGCCAGCAGCCGCCCGCCACCGGGACAGTCCTATGGCTACACCTTC
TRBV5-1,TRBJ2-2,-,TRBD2,CASSTSGANTGELFF,TGCGCCAGCAGCACTAGCGGGGCGAACACCGGGGAGCTGTTTTTT
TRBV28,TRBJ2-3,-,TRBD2,CASTRGSGSVADTQYF,TGTGCCAGCACGCGGGGTAGCGGGAGTGTCGCAGATACGCAGTATTTT
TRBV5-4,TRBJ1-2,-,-,CASRLSSKRMYGYTF,TGTGCCAGCAGACTATCGTCCAAGCGGATGTATGGCTACACCTTC
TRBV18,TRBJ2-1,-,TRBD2,CASSRTSAYNEQFF,TGTGCCAGCTCCCGGACTAGCGCCTACAATGAGCAGTTCTTC
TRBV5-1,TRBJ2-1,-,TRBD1,CASNPDRENNEQFF,TGCGCCAGCAACCCGGACAGGGAAAACAATGAGCAGTTCTTC
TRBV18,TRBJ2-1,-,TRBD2,CASSLREGKFYNEQFF,TGTGCCAGCTCACTCCGGGAGGGCAAATTCTACAATGAGCAGTTCTTC
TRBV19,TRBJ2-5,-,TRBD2,CASSRLPSGGAKETQYF,TGTGCCAGTAGTAGACTCCCCAGCGGGGGGGCGAAAGAGACCCAGTACTTC
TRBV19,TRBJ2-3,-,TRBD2,CASKRGLGTDTQYF,TGTGCCAGCAAGCGGGGGCTGGGCACAGATACGCAGTATTTT
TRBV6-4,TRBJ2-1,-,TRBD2,CASSPTSGYNEQFF,TGTGCCAGCAGCCCGACTAGCGGTTACAATGAGCAGTTCTTC
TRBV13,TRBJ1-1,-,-,CASQLLYRVMNTEAFF,TGTGCCAGCCAACTCTTGTACAGGGTCATGAACACTGAAGCTTTCTTT
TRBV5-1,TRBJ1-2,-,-,CASSLEQNYGYTF,TGCGCCAGCAGCTTGGAACAGAACTATGGCTACACCTTC
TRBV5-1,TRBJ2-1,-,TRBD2,CASSNSGIVGNEQFF,TGCGCCAGCAGCAATAGCGGGATTGTAGGTAATGAGCAGTTCTTC
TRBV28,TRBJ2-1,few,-,CASSPPLEGGVNEQFF,TGTGCCAGCAGTCCTCCTCTAGAGGGGGGGGTCAATGAGCAGTTCTTC
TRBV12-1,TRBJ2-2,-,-,CASSFVGGRAPGELFF,TGTGCCAGCAGCTTTGTAGGCGGGAGGGCCCCCGGGGAGCTGTTTTTT
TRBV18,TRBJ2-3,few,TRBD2,CASSLEREGTDTQYF,TGTGCCAGCTCGCTGGAGCGGGAGGGCACAGATACGCAGTATTTT